This T cell receptor beta chain was sequenced during a study of blood T cell repertoires in COVID-19. Ages ranged from about 18 to 100 years, with residence in 24 US areas. Which cohort a participant joined came from the clinical history participants gave. The recovered donors of Cohort 3 showed two negative PCRs, clearance, or symptom resolution. The data were produced by immunoSEQ multiplex PCR, yet TCRdb's version contains in-frame clones alone and is incomplete. The repertoire holds about half a million clones, about 88% seen once, with approximately 8% in the top ten. This CDR3 spans 15 amino acids. Germline lookup yields CDR1 SGHRS and CDR2 YFSETQ. The germline V and J ends were trimmed by 6 bases and 4 bases, with 19 bases remaining between them.

J is TRBJ1-1 and V is TRBV5-1, with D perhaps matching TRBD1 (5 bases). The source is a woman aged 60-75 years who had recovered from COVID-19. Sequences were obtained from PBMCs or T cells enriched from blood (not recorded which). Here the CDR3 reads CASNLVPGQGTEAFF. In nucleotides, the CDR3 is TGCGCCAGCAACCTAGTTCCAGGGCAGGGCACTGAAGCTTTCTTT.